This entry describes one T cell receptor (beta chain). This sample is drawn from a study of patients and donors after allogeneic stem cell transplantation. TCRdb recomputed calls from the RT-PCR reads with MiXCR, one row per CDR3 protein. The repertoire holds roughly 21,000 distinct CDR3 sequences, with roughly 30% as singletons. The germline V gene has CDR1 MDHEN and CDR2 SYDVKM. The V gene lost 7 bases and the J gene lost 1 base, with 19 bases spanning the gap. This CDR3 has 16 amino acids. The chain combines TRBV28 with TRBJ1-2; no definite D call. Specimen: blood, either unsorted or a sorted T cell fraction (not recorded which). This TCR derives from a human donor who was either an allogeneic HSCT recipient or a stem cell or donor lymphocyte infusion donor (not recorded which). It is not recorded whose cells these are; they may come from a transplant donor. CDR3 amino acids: CASTVEGKGINYGYTF. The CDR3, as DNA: TGTGCCAGCACGGTGGAAGGGAAGGGCATTAACTATGGCTACACCTTC.